This T cell receptor beta chain derives from a study of shared clonotypes between healthy human individuals. Study overall: Ranging from 18 to 49 in age, donors were a couple of women and three men.

Repertoires were generated with immunoSEQ multiplex PCR, while TCRdb's copy carries only in-frame clones and drops some. The repertoire holds 550,000 to 850,000 clones, with roughly 70% as singletons. CDR3 length: 16 residues. The V segment lost 3 bases and the J segment 5 bases; nucleotides outside the gene matches: 13. Germline loops: CDR1 SGDLS, CDR2 YYNGEE. The source material was memory CD4+ T cells sorted from blood. Subset defined: CD45RA-negative fraction. The gene calls are TRBV9 and TRBJ2-5; TRBD2 matches at 7 bases. This clonotype was sampled from a woman aged 30 to 39 in good health. The CDR3 bases are TGTGCCAGCAGCGCCGGGGGACTAACCGACGGGGAGACCCAGTACTTC. Its translation is CASSAGGLTDGETQYF.